This TCR beta chain was profiled in a study of spatial heterogeneity in lung cancer. Notes on the study in general: Estimation of coverage gave values of approximately 7.2% for alpha and around 14% for beta chains in tumor T cells. Tracking of tumor mutation counts was seen in expanded intratumoral alpha and beta TCR counts.

Time point specified: sample taken at primary tumor resection. Samples were donated by 72 untreated early-stage non-small cell lung cancer patients. Whole RNA, isolated from tumor, nontumor lung or frozen PBMC, was sequenced without prior sorting. TCRdb passed the 5' RACE reads through MiXCR, listing each CDR3 protein once. The table includes about 20,000 distinct CDR3 sequences, 2.8% detected once. In its sample, this clonotype is medium-sized. Its antigen is not identified. Germline trimming cut 4 bases from V and 1 base from J; bases unmatched to any gene: 6. Looked up from germline, CDR1 is SGHDN and CDR2 is FVKESK. This CDR3 comprises 15 residues.

The starting material was lung tumor tissue, obtained at surgery. The chain carries TRBV14 and TRBJ2-7, with 8 bases lining up with TRBD1. The TCR sequence derives from a male donor with early-stage non-small cell lung cancer. The CDR3: CASSRGQGRSYEQYF. CDR3 DNA sequence: TGTGCCAGCAGCCGAGGACAGGGACGTTCCTACGAGCAGTACTTC.